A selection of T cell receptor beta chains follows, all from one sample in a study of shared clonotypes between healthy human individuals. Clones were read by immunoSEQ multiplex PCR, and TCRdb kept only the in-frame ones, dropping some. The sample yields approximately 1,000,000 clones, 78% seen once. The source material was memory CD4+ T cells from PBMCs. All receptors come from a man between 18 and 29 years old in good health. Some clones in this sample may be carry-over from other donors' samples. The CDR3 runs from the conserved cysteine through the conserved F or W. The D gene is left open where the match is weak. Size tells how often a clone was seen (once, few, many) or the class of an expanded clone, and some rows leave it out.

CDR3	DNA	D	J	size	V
CASSRDGGEPQHF	TGTGCCAGCAGCAGGGACGGGGGCGAGCCCCAGCATTTT	.	TRBJ1-5	few	TRBV9
CSANRGREGEQYF	TGCAGCGCAAACAGGGGGAGAGAGGGCGAGCAGTACTTC	TRBD1	TRBJ2-7	few	TRBV29-1
CASSLVGSTDTQYF	TGTGCCAGCAGCTTGGTGGGCAGCACAGATACGCAGTATTTT	.	TRBJ2-3	.	TRBV7-6
CASSEATGVFYEQYF	TGTGCCAGCAGTGAAGCGACAGGGGTCTTCTACGAGCAGTACTTC	TRBD1	TRBJ2-7	once	TRBV2
CASSTTLSGQGRSGANVLTF	TGTGCCAGCAGTACCACATTATCGGGACAGGGTCGGTCTGGGGCCAACGTCCTGACTTTC	TRBD1	TRBJ2-6	.	TRBV28
CASSNAISSYNEQFF	TGTGCCAGCAGTAACGCTATCTCTTCCTACAATGAGCAGTTCTTC	.	TRBJ2-1	.	TRBV11-2
CASSLGDTNYGYTF	TGCGCCAGCAGCTTGGGGGATACGAACTATGGCTACACCTTC	.	TRBJ1-2	.	TRBV5-1
CASSPRRGGSLGETQYF	TGTGCCAGCAGCCCCCGAAGAGGGGGATCCCTGGGGGAGACCCAGTACTTC	.	TRBJ2-5	once	TRBV11-1
CASSSGLGRTDTQYF	TGCGCCAGCAGCTCAGGACTAGGACGTACAGATACGCAGTATTTT	TRBD2	TRBJ2-3	.	TRBV5-1
CASSYSLDRETQYF	TGTGCCAGCAGTTACTCGTTGGACAGAGAGACCCAGTACTTC	.	TRBJ2-5	.	TRBV6-5
CASSQDGHRGTEAFF	TGTGCCAGCAGCCAAGATGGTCACAGGGGAACTGAAGCTTTCTTT	TRBD1	TRBJ1-1	.	TRBV4-2
CAWGTGDTEAFF	TGTGCCTGGGGGACAGGGGACACTGAAGCTTTCTTT	TRBD1	TRBJ1-1	.	TRBV30
CASSLLVTSGSGEQFF	TGTGCCAGCAGTTTATTGGTCACTAGCGGGTCTGGTGAGCAGTTCTTC	TRBD2	TRBJ2-1	.	TRBV28
CASSQGDRATNEKLFF	TGCGCCAGCAGCCAAGGGGACAGGGCAACTAATGAAAAACTGTTTTTT	TRBD1	TRBJ1-4	.	TRBV4-1
CASGLVLRARGSRDYNEQFF	.	.	TRBJ2-1	.	TRBV12-5
CASSLGVGLNTEAFF	TGTGCCAGCAGTTTGGGGGTCGGGTTGAACACTGAAGCTTTCTTT	.	TRBJ1-1	.	TRBV28
CASSPGSANTEAFF	TGTGCCAGCAGTCCAGGGTCGGCGAACACTGAAGCTTTCTTT	.	TRBJ1-1	few	TRBV7-2
CASSYSSGNSGNEQFF	TGTGCCAGCAGTTACTCTAGCGGGAATAGCGGCAATGAGCAGTTCTTC	TRBD2	TRBJ2-1	few	TRBV6-5
CASSSWQSKERNTEAFF	TGTGCCAGCAGCTCCTGGCAGTCAAAGGAGAGGAACACTGAAGCTTTCTTT	.	TRBJ1-1	.	TRBV9
CASSPRQGGDTGELFF	TGTGCCAGCTCACCAAGACAGGGTGGAGACACCGGGGAGCTGTTTTTT	TRBD1	TRBJ2-2	.	TRBV18
CAISRSFNQPQHF	TGTGCCATCAGCCGCAGCTTCAATCAGCCCCAGCATTTT	.	TRBJ1-5	.	TRBV10-3
CASSPLAGGRGETQYF	TGTGCCAGCAGCCCGCTCGCGGGAGGGCGCGGGGAGACCCAGTACTTC	TRBD2	TRBJ2-5	.	TRBV11-3
CAWSTTSGGSTDTQYF	TGTGCCTGGAGTACCACTAGCGGAGGAAGCACAGATACGCAGTATTTT	TRBD2	TRBJ2-3	once	TRBV30
CASSLRWGGDYYEQYF	TGCGCCAGCAGCCTACGCTGGGGGGGCGATTACTACGAGCAGTACTTC	.	TRBJ2-7	.	TRBV4-1
CASRWGQNYGYTF	TGTGCCAGTAGGTGGGGACAGAACTATGGCTACACCTTC	TRBD1	TRBJ1-2	few	TRBV19
CASRRQGRTEAFF	TGTGCCAGCAGGAGACAGGGGCGCACTGAAGCTTTCTTT	TRBD1	TRBJ1-1	few	TRBV28
CASSIDLLNTDTQYF	TGTGCCAGTAGTATAGATCTCCTGAACACAGATACGCAGTATTTT	.	TRBJ2-3	.	TRBV19
CASSLTRDTGELFF	TGTGCCAGCAGTTTGACCAGGGACACCGGGGAGCTGTTTTTT	.	TRBJ2-2	.	TRBV27
CASSPPVQGGTEAFF	TGTGCCAGCAGTCCCCCGGTTCAGGGGGGCACTGAAGCTTTCTTT	TRBD1	TRBJ1-1	.	TRBV25-1
CAISESPRYRAPGEQYF	TGTGCCATCAGTGAGTCGCCGCGGTACAGGGCCCCTGGCGAGCAGTACTTC	.	TRBJ2-7	.	TRBV10-3
CASNPGGSNEKLFF	TGTGCCAGCAACCCCGGTGGGAGTAATGAAAAACTGTTTTTT	.	TRBJ1-4	.	TRBV9
CASSPGRVGPYEQYF	TGTGCCAGCAGCCCGGGGCGGGTCGGCCCCTACGAGCAGTACTTC	.	TRBJ2-7	.	TRBV7-9
CASSPDRGRYEQYF	TGTGCCAGCAGTCCAGACAGGGGGCGATACGAGCAGTACTTC	TRBD1	TRBJ2-7	.	TRBV27
CASSSVSYPGNEQFF	TGTGCCAGCAGCTCCGTCAGCTATCCTGGCAATGAGCAGTTCTTC	.	TRBJ2-1	.	TRBV7-2
CASSLTGQGATGELFF	TGTGCCAGCAGCTTAACGGGACAGGGGGCCACCGGGGAGCTGTTTTTT	TRBD1	TRBJ2-2	few	TRBV7-3
CASSSLPPGQGEGYTF	TGTGCCAGCAGCTCACTCCCTCCGGGACAGGGGGAAGGCTACACCTTC	TRBD1	TRBJ1-2	once	TRBV7-3
CASSAGTIQETQYF	TGTGCCAGCAGTGCCGGGACTATTCAAGAGACCCAGTACTTC	TRBD2	TRBJ2-5	.	TRBV6-1
CASRPGTSGSEQYF	TGTGCCAGCAGGCCAGGGACTAGCGGGAGCGAGCAGTACTTC	TRBD2	TRBJ2-7	.	TRBV7-2
CASSQDQVAGSYNEQFF	TGCGCCAGCAGCCAAGATCAGGTAGCGGGATCCTACAATGAGCAGTTCTTC	TRBD2	TRBJ2-1	.	TRBV4-1
CASSLASVSGAYEQYF	TGTGCCAGCAGCTTAGCTAGTGTGAGCGGAGCCTACGAGCAGTACTTC	.	TRBJ2-7	once	TRBV7-2
CASSRPSSYNEQFF	TGTGCCAGTTCTCGCCCGAGCTCCTACAATGAGCAGTTCTTC	.	TRBJ2-1	many	TRBV11-2
CASSLGWVDQPQHF	TGTGCCAGCAGCTTGGGGTGGGTAGATCAGCCCCAGCATTTT	.	TRBJ1-5	.	TRBV27
CASSLSTGVGGKLFF	TGTGCCAGCAGCTTATCGACGGGGGTAGGAGGAAAACTGTTTTTT	.	TRBJ1-4	.	TRBV7-9
CASSSGLLHYEQYF	TGTGCCAGCAGTTCAGGGTTGCTCCACTACGAGCAGTACTTC	.	TRBJ2-7	.	TRBV28
CASSFLQGLNYEQYF	TGTGCCAGCAGTTTTCTACAGGGGCTTAACTACGAGCAGTACTTC	TRBD1	TRBJ2-7	.	TRBV28
CASSLEAVRYGYTF	TGTGCCAGCAGTCTAGAGGCAGTGCGCTATGGCTACACCTTC	.	TRBJ1-2	.	TRBV28
CASSLGGGQTFNQPQHF	TGTGCCAGCAGCTTAGGGGGGGGACAGACCTTCAATCAGCCCCAGCATTTT	TRBD1	TRBJ1-5	.	TRBV7-8
CASSHRGGSVNEQFF	TGTGCCAGCAGCCACAGGGGGGGATCTGTGAATGAGCAGTTCTTC	.	TRBJ2-1	.	TRBV7-9